Presented here are 9 T cell receptor beta chains from one specimen sequenced in a study of Ad26.COV2.S vaccination and SARS-CoV-2 variants. The assay was immunoSEQ multiplex PCR, and TCRdb's table has in-frame clones only and misses some. Of some 180,000 clones in the sample, around 85% were seen once. This material consisted of peripheral blood, taken after recovery from COVID-19. All receptors come from a human donor who had recovered from COVID-19.

This chain connects TRBV4-1 to TRBJ2-5, with D perhaps TRBD1 (5 bases). This CDR3 has 13 amino acids. Trimming left V 3 bases short and J 5 bases short, with 10 bases between. The V gene's germline CDR1 is MGHRA and CDR2 YSYEKL. DNA for the CDR3: TGCGCCAGCAGCCAGGTGCCAGGGGAGACCCAGTACTTC. Protein: CASSQVPGETQYF.

With respect to this clone: Distinct nucleotide sequences in the sample also encode this CDR3. The rearrangement links TRBV5-6 to TRBJ2-5; D assignment may be TRBD1 or TRBD2 (5 bases each). Germline V gene data show CDR1 as SGHDT and CDR2 as YYEEEE. The CDR3 has 12 amino acids. V dropped 5 bases and J dropped 5 bases, with 10 bases sitting between them. The CDR3 loop is CASRFREETQYF. The CDR3 DNA sequence: TGTGCCAGCAGATTCAGGGAGGAGACCCAGTACTTC.

This rearrangement joins TRBV11-3 to TRBJ2-2; 9 bases match TRBD1. CDR1 is SGHNT and CDR2 is YENEEA in the germline V gene. Trimming cost V 5 bases and J 6 bases; bases outside gene matches: 7. The CDR3 consists of 15 residues. CDR3 loop: CASSRWTGAPGELFF. The DNA of the CDR3 is TGTGCCAGCAGCCGCTGGACAGGGGCTCCCGGGGAGCTGTTTTTT.

Concerning this clone itself: Distinct nucleotide sequences in the sample also encode this CDR3. The chain uses TRBV12-3 or TRBV12-4 and TRBJ1-1; no clear D. There are 13 residues in the CDR3. Trimming shortened V by 3 bases and J by 1 base, and 6 bases separated the two germline ends. The CDR3: CASSFAGNTEAFF. The CDR3 bases are TGTGCCAGCAGTTTCGCGGGGAACACTGAAGCTTTCTTT.

J is TRBJ2-7 and V is TRBV18, with D tentatively TRBD1 (6 bases). Germline CDR1 reads KGHSH; CDR2 reads LQKENI. The CDR3 runs 15 residues. V lost 6 bases to trimming and J lost 3 bases, with 18 bases between them. This CDR3 reads CASSYDRTVIYEQYF. The CDR3, as DNA: TGTGCCAGCTCCTACGACAGGACGGTGATCTACGAGCAGTACTTC.

The chain uses TRBV9 and TRBJ2-1; TRBD2 matches at 7 bases. This CDR3 is 15 amino acids long. The V gene's germline CDR1 is SGDLS and CDR2 YYNGEE. The junction had 8 bases not matched to a gene; V was cut back by 0 bases and J by 8 bases. CDR3 DNA sequence: TGTGCCAGCAGCGTAGAGACTAGCCAGGGCGATGAGCAGTTCTTC. It yields the protein CASSVETSQGDEQFF.

This clone was recorded a few times. The chain links TRBV27 to TRBJ2-7; the D gene is possibly TRBD2 (6 bases). Trimming took off 3 bases at V and 3 bases at J, with 12 bases between the two ends. Per the germline V gene, CDR1 is MNHEY and CDR2 is SMNVEV (reference sequence). The CDR3 is 14 amino acids. Here the CDR3 DNA reads TGTGCCAGCAGTTTTACGGAGGGATTCTACGAGCAGTACTTC. Translation gives CASSFTEGFYEQYF.

The chain couples TRBV23-1 to TRBJ1-2; D gene ambiguous. TRBV23-1 is flagged as an ORF with uncertain function. V was trimmed by 2 bases and J by 4 bases, leaving 14 bases between them. The CDR3 is made up of 15 amino acids. CDR3 region: CASSQTYRPSYGYTF. The CDR3 DNA reads TGCGCCAGCAGTCAAACCTACAGACCATCCTATGGCTACACCTTC.

V and J are TRBV4-1 and TRBJ2-3; TRBD2 matches at 12 bases. Germline CDR1 is MGHRA and CDR2 is YSYEKL. Germline trimming cut 5 bases from V and 6 bases from J; bases unmatched to any gene: 15. This CDR3 has 18 residues. The CDR3 region is CASSILAGGTPVSDTQYF. The CDR3 coding sequence is TGCGCCAGCAGCATACTAGCGGGAGGAACCCCCGTCTCGGATACGCAGTATTTT.